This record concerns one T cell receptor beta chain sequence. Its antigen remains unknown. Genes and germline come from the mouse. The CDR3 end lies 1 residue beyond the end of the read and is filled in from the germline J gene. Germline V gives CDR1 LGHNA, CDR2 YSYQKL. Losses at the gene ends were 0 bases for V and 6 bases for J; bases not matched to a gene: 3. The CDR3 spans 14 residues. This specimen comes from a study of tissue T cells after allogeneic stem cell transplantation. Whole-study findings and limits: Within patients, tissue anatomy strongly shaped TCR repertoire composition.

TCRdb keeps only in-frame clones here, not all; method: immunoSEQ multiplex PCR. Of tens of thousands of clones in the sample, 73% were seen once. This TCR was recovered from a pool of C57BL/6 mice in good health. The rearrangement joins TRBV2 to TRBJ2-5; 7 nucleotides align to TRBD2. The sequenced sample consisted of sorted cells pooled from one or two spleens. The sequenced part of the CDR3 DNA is TGTGCCAGCAGCCAAGACCTGGGGGTGGACACCCAGTAC. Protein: CASSQDLGVDTQY. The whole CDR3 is CASSQDLGVDTQYF.